A single sample gave rise to the 5 T cell receptor beta chains below, sequenced in a study of shared clonotypes between healthy human individuals. Sequencing used immunoSEQ multiplex PCR; TCRdb keeps in-frame clones, though not all of them. The sample has 190,000 or so clones; approximately 60% are singletons. The sequencing input was memory CD4+ T cells sorted from blood. The subset here: CD45RA-negative fraction. Receptors were obtained from a man aged 30 to 39 in good health.

The rearrangement uses TRBV6-1 and TRBJ1-1; D perhaps matches TRBD1 (6 bases). The CDR3 is 16 residues long. Trimming stripped 4 bases from V and 10 bases from J, with 25 bases between. CDR1 and CDR2 from the germline V gene are MNHNS and SASEGT. CDR3: CASSVTGTRVGGAAFF. As DNA, the CDR3 is TGTGCCAGCAGTGTTACCGGGACAAGGGTGGGGGGGGCAGCTTTCTTT.

This clone has more than one count but fewer than ten. The CDR3 spells CASSFMGGRINEQFF. The CDR3 DNA is TGTGCCAGCAGTTTCATGGGCGGGAGAATTAATGAGCAGTTCTTC. This sequence joins TRBV27 and TRBJ2-1, with 7 bases aligning to TRBD2. Looked up from germline, CDR1 is MNHEY and CDR2 is SMNVEV (reference sequence). The CDR3 runs 15 residues. J lost 7 bases, V lost 3 bases, and 9 bases had no gene match.

The chain has TRBV7-9 and TRBJ2-1; 8 bases are a match to TRBD2. J gave up 6 bases and V 6 bases, and 10 bases lay outside the gene matches. The CDR3 runs 15 residues. CDR1 and CDR2 from the germline V gene are SEHNR and FQNEAQ (reference sequence). CDR3 in DNA: TGTGCCAGCAGTTTACTAGCGGATACAACCAATGAGCAGTTCTTC. Amino acids: CASSLLADTTNEQFF.

Comment on this clone: An end of the junction differs from the germline gene, which may be a read error. The genes are TRBV20-1 and TRBJ2-5; D not certain. The germline V gene has CDR1 DFQATT and CDR2 SNEGSKA (reference sequence). The CDR3 is 10 residues long. CDR3 coding DNA: TGCAGTGCTAAAAAGACGGACCCCCACTTC. This codes for CSAKKTDPHF.

This clone came up many times. This chain joins TRBV4-3 and TRBJ2-1; D gene ambiguous. The CDR3 runs to 16 residues. The V and J ends lost 1 base and 9 bases respectively, with 19 bases between them. Germline CDR1 LGHNA, CDR2 YSLEER. Written as DNA, the CDR3 is TGCGCCAGCAGCCAAGGTGGGCCGCCTCTGGTGGGTGAGCAGTTCTTC. This encodes CASSQGGPPLVGEQFF.